This entry is about one TCR beta chain. This sample stems from a study of metastatic and nonmetastatic thyroid tumors. No patient received treatment before thyroid surgery. TCRdb re-called clones from the PCR reads using MiXCR. The sample lists 30,000 to 45,000 clones, about 45% occurring once. Trimming removed 6 bases from V and 8 bases from J, with 17 bases in between. The CDR3 consists of 13 residues. Germline V gives CDR1 SGHRS, CDR2 YFSETQ. This receptor was obtained from a male donor with papillary thyroid cancer or a benign thyroid nodule (not recorded which). Some clones in this sample may be carry-over from other donors' samples. Specimen: tumor tissue. The chain links TRBV5-1 to TRBJ1-2; D may be TRBD1 (6 bases). The CDR3 spells CASTKQGSEGYTF. CDR3 in DNA: TGCGCCAGCACCAAACAGGGTTCAGAAGGCTACACCTTC.